The next 12 T cell receptor beta chains were all read from a single sample in a study of cytomegalovirus exposure and HLA in healthy donors. The repertoire was sequenced with immunoSEQ multiplex PCR; TCRdb's copy has only in-frame clones and lacks some. The top ten hold under 0.85% of the sample, which has approximately 300,000 clones, approximately 90% seen once. Sequenced: PBMCs. These receptors were obtained from a woman under 30 in good health and CMV-seronegative.

This clone has only a few counts. The chain joins TRBV6-4 to TRBJ2-2, with D tentatively TRBD1 (5 bases). Germline assignment: CDR1 MRHNA and CDR2 SNTAGT. The CDR3 consists of 13 residues. V shed 6 bases and J shed 5 bases, with 10 bases lying between them. The CDR3 region has the DNA TGTGCCAGCAGAGAACAGGAGACCGGGGAGCTGTTTTTT. It is translated as CASREQETGELFF.

The chain joins TRBV5-4 to TRBJ2-7; 10 bases fit TRBD2. CDR3 length equals 15 residues. Germline V gene lookup returns CDR1 SGHNT and CDR2 YYREEE (reference sequence). J gave up 3 bases and V 4 bases, and 7 bases lay outside the gene matches. Here the CDR3 reads CASSIGTSVNYEQYF. CDR3 nucleotide sequence: TGTGCCAGCAGCATAGGGACTAGCGTAAACTACGAGCAGTACTTC.

The chain carries TRBV5-1 and TRBJ1-1, with 8 bases identical to TRBD1. The CDR3 spans 14 residues. V lost 4 bases and J lost 5; bases outside the gene matches: 7. The V gene's germline CDR1 is SGHRS and CDR2 YFSETQ. The CDR3 sequence is CASSNRQGRTEAFF. The CDR3, as DNA: TGCGCCAGCAGCAATCGACAGGGGAGAACTGAAGCTTTCTTT.

This chain links TRBV7-8 with TRBJ2-7; TRBD2 matches at 7 bases. This CDR3 is built from 14 residues. V gave up 6 bases and J gave up 5 bases; unmatched junction bases: 10. In germline, CDR1 is SGHVS, CDR2 FQNEAQ. The CDR3 nucleotides read TGTGCCAGCAGGAAATCAGGGAGGGAGAACGAGCAGTACTTC. This sequence encodes CASRKSGRENEQYF.

This sequence joins TRBV7-3 and TRBJ2-4; 8 bases line up with TRBD1. The CDR3 is 17 residues long. Unmatched junction bases numbered 9, after V lost 4 bases and J lost 1 base. The V gene's germline CDR1 is SGHTA and CDR2 FQGTGA. CDR3 residues: CASSSKPQGEAKNIQYF. The DNA for the CDR3 is TGTGCCAGCAGCTCCAAACCACAGGGGGAGGCCAAAAACATTCAGTACTTC.

DNA for the CDR3: TGCAGCGTTGGCGGGAGGCCGGGGACCGGGGAGCTGTTTTTT. Residues: CSVGGRPGTGELFF. V gene TRBV29-1 combines with J gene TRBJ2-2; 8 nucleotides agree with TRBD2. Germline CDR1 is SQVTM and CDR2 is ANQGSEA. J gave up 5 bases and V 4 bases, and 6 bases lay outside the gene matches. The CDR3 loop spans 14 amino acids.

A remark on this clone: In the same sample, other DNA sequences code for this CDR3. The chain combines TRBV27 with TRBJ2-1; 12 bases match TRBD2. The CDR3 is 15 residues long. V was clipped by 4 bases and J by 3 bases; unmatched bases: 1. Germline V gene data show CDR1 as MNHEY and CDR2 as SMNVEV (reference sequence). CDR3 nucleotides: TGTGCCAGCAGTTCACTAGCGGGAGGCTACAATGAGCAGTTCTTC. It yields the protein CASSSLAGGYNEQFF.

The V gene is TRBV6-5, the J gene TRBJ1-3; 12 nucleotides align to TRBD1. With 5 bases clipped from V and 4 bases from J, the junction kept 3 bases outside the gene matches. The CDR3 runs 15 residues. CDR1 is MNHEY, CDR2 SVGAGI, per germline. CDR3 sequence reads: CASSGTGGLGNTIYF. The CDR3 DNA follows: TGTGCCAGCAGTGGGACAGGGGGCTTGGGAAACACCATATATTTT.

This clone was counted once. The chain uses TRBV5-6 and TRBJ1-4, with TRBD1 matching over 7 bases. Trimming took 4 bases from V and 8 from J; bases not matched to a gene: 8. The germline V gene encodes CDR1 SGHDT and CDR2 YYEEEE. CDR3 length: 14 amino acids. The CDR3: CASSRQGSREKLFF. The DNA of the CDR3 is TGTGCCAGCAGCCGACAGGGTTCCAGAGAAAAACTGTTTTTT.

The J gene is TRBJ2-3, the V gene TRBV13; D remains unclear. This CDR3 is 13 amino acids long. The germline V gene has CDR1 PRHDT and CDR2 FYEKMQ (reference sequence). The germline V and J ends were trimmed by 5 bases and 4 bases, with 10 bases remaining between them. The CDR3, as DNA: TGTGCCAGCAGCCTTGTGTTTTCAGATACGCAGTATTTT. It specifies CASSLVFSDTQYF.

V and J are TRBV18 and TRBJ2-7, with D possibly TRBD1 on 6 matching bases. Trimming took off 5 bases at V and 3 bases at J, with 14 bases between the two ends. This CDR3 comprises 14 residues. Germline assignment: CDR1 KGHSH and CDR2 LQKENI. The DNA of the CDR3 is TGTGCCAGCTCAGACACGACAGGCCACTACGAGCAGTACTTC. As protein: CASSDTTGHYEQYF.

This clone turned up a few times. Here the CDR3 reads CASSIRLENEQYF. In DNA form, the CDR3 reads TGTGCCAGTAGTATAAGACTAGAGAACGAGCAGTACTTC. The chain carries TRBV19 and TRBJ2-7; D perhaps matches TRBD2 (6 bases). V gave up 2 bases and J gave up 5 bases, with 10 bases separating them. Germline V gene data show CDR1 as LNHDA and CDR2 as SQIVND (reference sequence). There are 13 residues in the CDR3.